This T cell receptor beta chain emerged from a study of blood T cells in healthy people across ages. Note on this clonotype: Its target is not known. A read error is possible here, since a much larger clone lies one base away.

Sample-barcoded 5' priming and a J-beta primer mix drove a second PCR of roughly 6 to 12 cycles. Every single cDNA molecule received a tag from a template-switch adaptor with 12 random nucleotides. TCRdb analysed the 5' RACE reads with MiXCR anew, one entry per CDR3 protein. The repertoire holds 600,000 or so distinct CDR3 sequences, with less than 35% as singletons. The CDR3 sequence is 12 residues long. The germline V gene encodes CDR1 SGHTA and CDR2 FQGNSA. The study's findings and limits: Higher diversity, along with more naive CD4+ cells, distinguished long-lived donors from aged donors.

The chain employs TRBV7-2 and TRBJ2-1; weak D call: TRBD2 (6 bases). The sample comprised blood. The clonotype originates from a woman older than 75 in good health. The CDR3 loop reads CANSPAGMEQFF. As DNA, the CDR3 is TGTGCCAACAGCCCTGCGGGGATGGAGCAGTTCTTC.